This TCR beta chain was identified in a study of blood T cell repertoires in COVID-19. This clone was observed a single time. A read error may produce the germline difference seen at one junction end. This same CDR3 is encoded by further DNA sequences in the sample. Authors' analysis steps: Cell counts per sample came from amplifying reference gene primers. TCRdb's table, derived via immunoSEQ multiplex PCR, lists solely in-frame clones and lacks some. Clone size and the V and J calls come from that table; the DNA yielded D and trimming. The sample lists 220,000 or so clones, about 78% occurring once. Germline V CDR1 and CDR2: SGHTA, FQGNSA. The CDR3 runs 15 residues.

V and J are TRBV7-2 and TRBJ2-3; TRBD2 matches 8 bases. Source material: peripheral blood. The sequence came from a woman between 70 and 85 years old with acute or convalescent COVID-19. In DNA form, the CDR3 reads TGTGCCAGCAGTTTAGACCGCGGGAGGTGGGATACGCAGTATTTT. Protein: CASSLDRGRWDTQYF.